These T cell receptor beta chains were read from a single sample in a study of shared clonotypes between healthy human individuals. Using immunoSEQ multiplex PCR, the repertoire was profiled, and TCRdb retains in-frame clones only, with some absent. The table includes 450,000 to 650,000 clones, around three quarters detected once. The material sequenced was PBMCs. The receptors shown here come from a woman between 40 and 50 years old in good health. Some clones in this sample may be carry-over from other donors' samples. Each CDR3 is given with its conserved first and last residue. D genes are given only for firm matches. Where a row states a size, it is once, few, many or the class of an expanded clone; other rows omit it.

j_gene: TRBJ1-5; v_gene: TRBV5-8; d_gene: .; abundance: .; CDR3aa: CASSSRQHFNQPQHF; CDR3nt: TGTGCCAGCAGCTCCCGACAGCACTTCAATCAGCCCCAGCATTTT
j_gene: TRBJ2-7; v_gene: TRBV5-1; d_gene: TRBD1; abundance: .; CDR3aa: CASSLRDRAYEQYF; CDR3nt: TGCGCCAGCAGCTTACGGGACAGAGCCTACGAGCAGTACTTC
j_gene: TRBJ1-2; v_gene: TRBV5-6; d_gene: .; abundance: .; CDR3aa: CASSLGTQVTWSYGYTF; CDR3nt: TGTGCCAGCAGCTTGGGGACTCAGGTTACCTGGTCCTATGGCTACACCTTC
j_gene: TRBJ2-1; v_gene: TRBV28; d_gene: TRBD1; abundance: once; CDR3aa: CASSLSGQGTPEQFF; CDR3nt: TGTGCCAGCAGTTTGTCGGGACAGGGGACCCCTGAGCAGTTCTTC
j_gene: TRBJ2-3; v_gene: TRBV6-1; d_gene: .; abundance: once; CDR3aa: CASILRTTDTQYF; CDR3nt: TGTGCCAGCATCCTACGAACCACAGATACGCAGTATTTT
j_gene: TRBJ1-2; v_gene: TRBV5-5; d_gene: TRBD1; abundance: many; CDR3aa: CASSPGRGLHGYTF; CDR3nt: TGTGCCAGCAGCCCCGGGAGGGGGCTACATGGCTACACCTTC
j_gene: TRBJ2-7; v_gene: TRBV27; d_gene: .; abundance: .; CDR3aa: CASSLSGRAYEQYF; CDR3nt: TGTGCCAGCAGTTTATCAGGCAGGGCCTACGAGCAGTACTTC
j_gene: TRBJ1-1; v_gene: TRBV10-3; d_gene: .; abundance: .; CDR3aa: CAISEVGTEAFF; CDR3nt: TGTGCCATCAGTGAGGTGGGCACTGAAGCTTTCTTT
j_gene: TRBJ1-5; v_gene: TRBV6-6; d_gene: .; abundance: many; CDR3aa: CASSYSSAVAGQPQHF; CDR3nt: TGTGCCAGCAGTTATTCCTCCGCGGTGGCCGGTCAGCCCCAGCATTTT
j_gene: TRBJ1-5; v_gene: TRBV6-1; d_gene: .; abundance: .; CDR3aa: CASQGNQPQHF; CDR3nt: TGTGCCAGCCAGGGTAATCAGCCCCAGCATTTT
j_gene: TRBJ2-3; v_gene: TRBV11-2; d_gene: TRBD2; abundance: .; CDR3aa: CASSPRLAGGSSTDTQYF; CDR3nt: TGTGCCAGCAGCCCCCGGCTAGCGGGAGGATCTAGCACAGATACGCAGTATTTT
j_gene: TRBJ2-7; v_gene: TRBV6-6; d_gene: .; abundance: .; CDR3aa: CASSYGDNFEQYF; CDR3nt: TGTGCCAGCAGTTACGGGGACAATTTCGAGCAGTACTTC
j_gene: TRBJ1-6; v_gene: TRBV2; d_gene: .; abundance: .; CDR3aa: CASSGGMGSPLHF; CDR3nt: TGTGCCAGCAGTGGTGGGATGGGTTCACCCCTCCACTTT
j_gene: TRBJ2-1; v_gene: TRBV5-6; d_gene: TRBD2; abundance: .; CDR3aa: CASSLISTSAYNEQFF; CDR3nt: TGTGCCAGCAGCTTGATCTCGACTAGCGCTTACAATGAGCAGTTCTTC
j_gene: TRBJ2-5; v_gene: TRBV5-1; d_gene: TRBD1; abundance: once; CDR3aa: CASSLAGTGEETQYF; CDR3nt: TGCGCCAGCAGCTTGGCTGGGACAGGAGAAGAGACCCAGTACTTC
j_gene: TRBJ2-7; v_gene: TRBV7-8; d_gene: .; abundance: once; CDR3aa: CASSLAQGGTYEQYF; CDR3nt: TGTGCCAGCAGCTTAGCGCAGGGAGGCACCTACGAGCAGTACTTC
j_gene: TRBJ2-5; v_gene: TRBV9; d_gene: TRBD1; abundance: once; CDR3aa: CASSVGAGGGTQYF; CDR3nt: TGTGCCAGCAGCGTAGGAGCAGGGGGTGGGACCCAGTACTTC
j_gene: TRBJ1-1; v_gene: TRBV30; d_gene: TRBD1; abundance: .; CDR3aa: CAWSAGQANTEAFF; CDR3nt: TGTGCCTGGAGCGCGGGACAGGCCAACACTGAAGCTTTCTTT
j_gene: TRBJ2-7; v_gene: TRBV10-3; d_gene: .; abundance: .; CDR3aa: CATLATGTAYEQYF; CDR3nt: TGTGCCACCCTAGCGACAGGGACGGCCTACGAGCAGTACTTC
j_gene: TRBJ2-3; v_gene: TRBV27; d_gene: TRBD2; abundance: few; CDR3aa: CASSRRLAGGSTDTQYF; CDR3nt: TGTGCCAGCAGCCGTCGACTAGCGGGAGGGAGCACAGATACGCAGTATTTT
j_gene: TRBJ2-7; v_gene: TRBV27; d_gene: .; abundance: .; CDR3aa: CASSPRDYTEQYF; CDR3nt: TGTGCCAGCAGTCCCAGAGACTACACCGAGCAGTACTTC
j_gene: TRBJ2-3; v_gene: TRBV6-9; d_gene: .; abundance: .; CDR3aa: CARIPGGAGRSTDTQYF; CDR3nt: TGTGCCAGGATTCCTGGGGGGGCTGGGAGGAGCACAGATACGCAGTATTTT
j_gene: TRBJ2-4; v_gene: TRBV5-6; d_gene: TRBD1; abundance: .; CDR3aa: CASSMAGGTGFLAKNIQYF; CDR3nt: TGTGCCAGCAGCATGGCAGGGGGGACAGGGTTTCTAGCCAAAAACATTCAGTACTTC
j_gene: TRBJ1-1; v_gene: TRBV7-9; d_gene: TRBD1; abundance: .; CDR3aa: CASSPIITWTGYTEAFF; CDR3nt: TGTGCCAGCAGCCCGATAATCACTTGGACAGGGTATACTGAAGCTTTCTTT
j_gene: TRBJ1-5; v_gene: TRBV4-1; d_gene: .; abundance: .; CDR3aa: CASSQGWNGVNQPQHF; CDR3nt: TGCGCCAGCAGCCAAGGTTGGAACGGAGTCAATCAGCCCCAGCATTTT
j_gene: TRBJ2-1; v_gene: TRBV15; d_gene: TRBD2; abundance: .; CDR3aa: CATSRGSGGFEQFF; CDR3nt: TGTGCCACCAGCAGAGGAAGCGGGGGATTCGAGCAGTTCTTC
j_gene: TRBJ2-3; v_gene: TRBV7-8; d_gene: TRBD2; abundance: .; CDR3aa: CASSLGGGPWMDTQYF; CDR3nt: TGTGCCAGCAGCTTAGGGGGAGGGCCATGGATGGATACGCAGTATTTT
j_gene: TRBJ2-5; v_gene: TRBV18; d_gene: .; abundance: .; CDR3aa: CASSRTQAGETQYF; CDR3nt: TGTGCCAGCTCCCGGACACAGGCAGGAGAGACCCAGTACTTC
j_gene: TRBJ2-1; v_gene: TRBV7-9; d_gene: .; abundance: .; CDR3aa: CASSFTGYNEQFF; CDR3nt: TGTGCCAGCAGCTTTACCGGGTACAATGAGCAGTTCTTC
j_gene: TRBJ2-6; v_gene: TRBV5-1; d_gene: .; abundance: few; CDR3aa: CASSLSGTGANVLTF; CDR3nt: TGCGCCAGCAGCTTATCGGGGACTGGGGCCAACGTCCTGACTTTC
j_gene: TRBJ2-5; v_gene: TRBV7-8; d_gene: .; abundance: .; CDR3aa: CASSRDVGAAETQYF; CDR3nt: TGTGCCAGCAGTCGAGATGTGGGCGCTGCAGAGACCCAGTACTTC
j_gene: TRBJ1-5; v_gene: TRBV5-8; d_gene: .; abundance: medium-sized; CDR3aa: CASSLGTWSNQPQHF; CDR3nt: TGTGCCAGCAGCTTGGGGACCTGGAGCAATCAGCCCCAGCATTTT
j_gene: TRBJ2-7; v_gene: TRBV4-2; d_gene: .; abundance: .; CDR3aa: CASSPQEISYEQYF; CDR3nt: TGTGCCAGCAGCCCCCAGGAGATATCCTACGAGCAGTACTTC
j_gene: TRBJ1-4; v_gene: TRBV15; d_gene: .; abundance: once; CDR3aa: CATSLSGWGEKLFF; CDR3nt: TGTGCCACCAGTCTTTCGGGGTGGGGCGAAAAACTGTTTTTT
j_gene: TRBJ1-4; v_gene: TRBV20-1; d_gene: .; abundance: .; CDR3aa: CSAKVKLFF; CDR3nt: TGCAGTGCTAAAGTTAAACTGTTTTTT
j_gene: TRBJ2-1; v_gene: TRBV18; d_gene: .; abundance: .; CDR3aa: CASSPELQDPGQFF; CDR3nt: TGTGCCAGCTCACCCGAACTTCAAGACCCGGGGCAGTTCTTC
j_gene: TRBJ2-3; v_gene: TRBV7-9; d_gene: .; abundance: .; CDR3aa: CASSSGTPTGDTQYF; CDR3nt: TGTGCCAGCAGCTCCGGGACACCCACCGGAGATACGCAGTATTTT
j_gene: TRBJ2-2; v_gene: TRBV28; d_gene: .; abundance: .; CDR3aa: CASSFVLGTGELFF; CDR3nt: TGTGCCAGCAGTTTTGTCTTGGGGACCGGGGAGCTGTTTTTT
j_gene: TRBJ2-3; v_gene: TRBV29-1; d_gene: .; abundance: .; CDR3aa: CSVEDPGEGGLDTQYF; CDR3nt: TGCAGCGTTGAAGATCCCGGGGAAGGGGGATTAGATACGCAGTATTTT
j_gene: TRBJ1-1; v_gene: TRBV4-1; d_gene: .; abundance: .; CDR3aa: CASQTRGEVSTEAFF; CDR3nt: TGCGCCAGCCAGACAAGAGGCGAGGTTAGCACTGAAGCTTTCTTT
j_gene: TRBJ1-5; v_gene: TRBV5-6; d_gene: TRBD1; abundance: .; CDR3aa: CASSLRGQGAVQPQHF; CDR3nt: TGTGCCAGCAGCTTGAGGGGACAGGGGGCCGTTCAGCCCCAGCATTTT
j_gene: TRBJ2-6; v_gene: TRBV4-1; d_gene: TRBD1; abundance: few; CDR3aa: CASSQGTGVSGANVLTF; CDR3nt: TGCGCCAGCAGCCAAGGGACAGGGGTATCTGGGGCCAACGTCCTGACTTTC
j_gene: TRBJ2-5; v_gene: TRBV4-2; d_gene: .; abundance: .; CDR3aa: CASSRSRHETQYF; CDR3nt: TGTGCCAGCAGCCGAAGTCGGCACGAGACCCAGTACTTC
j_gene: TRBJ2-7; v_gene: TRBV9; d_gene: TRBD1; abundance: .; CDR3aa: CASSVADGTGVYEQYF; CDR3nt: TGTGCCAGCAGCGTAGCTGACGGGACAGGGGTCTACGAGCAGTACTTC
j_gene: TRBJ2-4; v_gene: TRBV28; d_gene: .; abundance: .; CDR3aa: CASRPRWGGLENIQYF; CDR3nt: TGTGCCAGCAGGCCGCGATGGGGGGGCCTGGAAAACATTCAGTACTTC
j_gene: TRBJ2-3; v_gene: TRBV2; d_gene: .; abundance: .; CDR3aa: CASSEFSGHTQYF; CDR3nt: TGTGCCAGCAGTGAGTTTTCGGGACATACGCAGTATTTT
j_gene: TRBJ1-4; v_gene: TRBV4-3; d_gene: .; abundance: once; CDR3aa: CASSQVSDNEKLFF; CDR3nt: TGCGCCAGCAGCCAGGTTTCAGATAATGAAAAACTGTTTTTT
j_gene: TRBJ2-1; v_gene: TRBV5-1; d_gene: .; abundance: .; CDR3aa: CASSLSDQEQFF; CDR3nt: TGCGCCAGCAGCTTGTCAGACCAAGAGCAGTTCTTC
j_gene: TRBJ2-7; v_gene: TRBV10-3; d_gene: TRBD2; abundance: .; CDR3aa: CAISEASGTSYEQYF; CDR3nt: TGTGCCATCAGTGAGGCTAGCGGGACTTCCTACGAGCAGTACTTC
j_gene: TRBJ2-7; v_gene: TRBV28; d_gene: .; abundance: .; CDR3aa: CACSLKFGRTYEQYF; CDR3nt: TGTGCCTGCAGTTTAAAGTTTGGACGCACCTACGAGCAGTACTTC
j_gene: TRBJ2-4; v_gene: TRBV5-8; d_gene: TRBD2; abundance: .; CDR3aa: CASGRGVRLAKNIQYF; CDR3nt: TGTGCCAGCGGACGGGGGGTCAGACTAGCCAAAAACATTCAGTACTTC
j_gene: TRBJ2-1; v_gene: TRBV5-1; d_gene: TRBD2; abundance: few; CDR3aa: CASSSRLAGPGEQFF; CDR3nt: TGCGCCAGCAGCTCCCGACTAGCGGGGCCAGGTGAGCAGTTCTTC
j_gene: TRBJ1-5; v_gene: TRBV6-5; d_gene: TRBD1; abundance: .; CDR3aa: CASSRDSKNQPQHF; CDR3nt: TGTGCCAGCAGTCGGGACAGCAAAAATCAGCCCCAGCATTTT
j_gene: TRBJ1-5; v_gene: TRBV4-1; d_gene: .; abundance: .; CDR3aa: CASSQDQGGNQPQHF; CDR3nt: TGCGCCAGCAGCCAAGATCAGGGTGGGAATCAGCCCCAGCATTTT